The T cell receptor beta chain under discussion was sequenced for a study of shared clonotypes between healthy human individuals. Germline V gene sequence: CDR1 SGHRS, CDR2 YFSETQ. Trimming removed 3 bases from V and 5 bases from J, with 12 bases in between. This CDR3 contains 14 residues. Produced via immunoSEQ multiplex PCR; TCRdb's table is partial and in-frame only. The repertoire consists of approximately 710,000 clones, with less than 95% occurring once and the leading ten covering less than 40%. Combining CD45RO+ cells with CCR7-negative CD45RA+ TemRA cells gave CD8 memory. The genes are TRBV5-1 and TRBJ2-1, with a possible D match to TRBD1 (5 bases). The sequenced sample consisted of memory CD8+ T cells from PBMCs. Subset denoted: CD45RO+ cells pooled with CCR7-negative TemRA cells. The sequence derives from a man aged 18 to 29 in good health. Some clones in this sample may be carry-over from other donors' samples. The CDR3 region has the DNA TGCGCCAGCAGCTGGGGCATCGCGAACAATGAGCAGTTCTTC. It is translated as CASSWGIANNEQFF.